This T cell receptor (beta chain) emerged from a study of T cell responses to AZD1222 COVID-19 vaccine. Overall study results and limits: A rise in Spike-specific TCR breadth and depth followed two AZD1222 doses. Unmutated variant regions are reportedly targeted by nearly half of spike-specific TCRs.

Per germline, CDR1 SGHRS and CDR2 YFSETQ. This CDR3 contains 17 residues. V gave up 4 bases and J gave up 0 bases; unmatched junction bases: 10. Turning to this clone: Its antigen is not known.

The protocol was immunoSEQ multiplex PCR, while the TCRdb copy is restricted to in-frame clones and leaves out a portion. The data show about 75,000 clones, approximately 89% seen once. Sequencing used peripheral blood, obtained 28 days after the second dose of the MenACWY control vaccine. This TCR derives from an adult who received the MenACWY meningococcal vaccine as a control. The rearrangement joins TRBV5-1 to TRBJ2-3; 8 positions match TRBD1. The CDR3 DNA is TGCGCCAGCAGCCGCACCTTGACAGGGGTGAGCACAGATACGCAGTATTTT. The encoded protein is CASSRTLTGVSTDTQYF.